This is a list of T cell receptor beta chains from one sample in a study of molecular identifiers for immune sequencing clone quantification. Each CDR3 protein gets one entry after TCRdb re-called the PCR reads with MiXCR. The sample lists approximately 63,000 distinct CDR3 sequences; 15% to 20% were seen once. The source material was naive CD8+ T cells from blood, with Jurkat cell RNA spiked in. These receptors were taken from a human donor in good health. Some libraries in this study had Jurkat cell RNA spiked in. The CDR3 runs from the conserved cysteine through the conserved F or W. The D gene is left open where the match is weak. Some rows mark clone size as missing; the rest say once, few, many or name a class of expanded clone.

v_gene	d_gene	j_gene	abundance	CDR3nt	CDR3aa
TRBV14	TRBD2	TRBJ2-7	many	TGTGCCAGCAGCCTACCCAAGGGACTAGCGGGCCGGAACGAGCAGTACTTC	CASSLPKGLAGRNEQYF
TRBV29-1	TRBD1	TRBJ2-3	many	TGCAGCGTTGAACGGACAGGTGAGGGCACAGATACGCAGTATTTT	CSVERTGEGTDTQYF
TRBV10-2	TRBD2	TRBJ2-3	many	TGCGCCAGCCGGGGACTAGCGGGGCCCCTAGATACGCAGTATTTT	CASRGLAGPLDTQYF
TRBV7-9	TRBD2	TRBJ2-1	many	TGTGCCAGCAGCTTAGAGGGACTAGCGGGTTCCTACAATGAGCAGTTCTTC	CASSLEGLAGSYNEQFF
TRBV7-7	NA	TRBJ2-2	many	TGTGCTAGCAGCTTGTCAGGGACTAACACCGGGGAGCTGTTTTTT	CASSLSGTNTGELFF
TRBV20-1	TRBD2	TRBJ2-3	many	TGCAGTGCTTTTCATCTAGCGGCCCCCACAGATACGCAGTATTTT	CSAFHLAAPTDTQYF
TRBV30	TRBD2	TRBJ2-1	NA	TGTGCCTGGAGTTTAGGGAGGGGCAATGGGCAGTTCTTC	CAWSLGRGNGQFF
TRBV7-8	NA	TRBJ2-3	many	TGTGCCAGCAGCCAGCGGGCAGATACGCAGTATTTT	CASSQRADTQYF
TRBV12-3/TRBV12-4	NA	TRBJ1-4	many	TGTGCCAGCAGTTTAGTCACCGAGGCAAAACTGTTTTTT	CASSLVTEAKLFF
TRBV5-4	TRBD2	TRBJ2-1	many	TGTGCCAGCAGCTTTGGGACTAGCGGGAGTAATGAGCAGTTCTTC	CASSFGTSGSNEQFF
TRBV7-9	NA	TRBJ1-4	many	TGTGCCAGCAGCGGAATGCGTGGCAGGGGCCCCGCTCGGGGCGAAAAACTGTTTTTT	CASSGMRGRGPARGEKLFF
TRBV5-6	NA	TRBJ2-7	many	TGTGCCAGCAGCTTGTCCGGCGGGGTCGCCTACGAGCAGTACTTC	CASSLSGGVAYEQYF
TRBV4-3	TRBD2	TRBJ2-3	many	TGCGCCAGCAGCCAAGGCCCTAGCGGGAGGGTTGCCGCAGATACGCAGTATTTT	CASSQGPSGRVAADTQYF
TRBV4-1	NA	TRBJ1-1	many	TGCGCCAGCAGCCAAGTCTCATTGAACACTGAAGCTTTCTTT	CASSQVSLNTEAFF
TRBV27	NA	TRBJ2-7	few	TGTGCCAGCAGTCTAGCCGGGACAAACTACGAGCAGTACTTC	CASSLAGTNYEQYF
TRBV7-8	NA	TRBJ2-7	many	TGTGCCAGCAGCCCGGAGTTAGAGCAGTACTTC	CASSPELEQYF
TRBV20-1	NA	TRBJ2-2	many	TGCAGTGCTAGAGCCGGGCCAAGAAGGTGGACCGGGGAGCTGTTTTTT	CSARAGPRRWTGELFF
TRBV6-1	NA	TRBJ2-1	NA	TGTGCCAGCAATGAAGCGGCGAGAAAGCAGTTCTTC	CASNEAARKQFF
TRBV19	NA	TRBJ2-7	many	TGTGCCAGTAGTATAGGGTCAGCTGGCTACGAGCAGTACTTC	CASSIGSAGYEQYF
TRBV5-4	NA	TRBJ2-7	NA	TGTGCCAGCAGCTTTGGGGTAGCGGCTTGGGAGCAGCACTTC	CASSFGVAAWEQHF
TRBV7-9	NA	TRBJ2-7	many	TGTGCCAGCAGCCCCGCCTTCTCGCCTTCCGACGAGCAGTACTTC	CASSPAFSPSDEQYF
TRBV2	NA	TRBJ2-3	many	TGTGCCAGCCGAGGGGGAGGGCAGGGAGATACGCAGTATTTT	CASRGGGQGDTQYF
TRBV29-1	TRBD1	TRBJ2-1	few	TGCAGCGTTGAAGATGGGATCGGACAGGGAAATGAGCAGTTCTTC	CSVEDGIGQGNEQFF
TRBV6-2/TRBV6-3	NA	TRBJ2-7	NA	TGTGCCAGCAGTTACAGACGCGAGCAGTACTTC	CASSYRREQYF
TRBV12-3/TRBV12-4	NA	TRBJ1-5	many	TGTGCCAGCAGTTTAGGGACGGGAAATCAGCCCCAGCATTTT	CASSLGTGNQPQHF
TRBV29-1	NA	TRBJ2-5	many	TGCAGCGTTGAAGATCGGGGGAACGCCGCAGAGACCCAGTACTTC	CSVEDRGNAAETQYF
TRBV6-5	TRBD2	TRBJ2-3	many	TGTGCCGCGGGGCTAGCGGGAACAGATACGCAGTATTTT	CAAGLAGTDTQYF